The sequence of this T cell receptor beta chain was determined in a study of vaccination and CD4 T cells after COVID-19. Study as a whole: Every culture used as a control got a CEFX pool, an HIV-1 Nef pool, or no peptide.

Cultured CD4+ T-cell DNA underwent Oncomine TCR Beta short-read sequencing. TCRdb used MiXCR to reprocess the PCR reads, holding one entry per CDR3 protein. Among about 7,000 distinct CDR3 sequences, around half were seen once, and the ten largest hold approximately 18%. The count of this clonotype is one. Its matching antigen is unknown. V trimming: 4 bases; J trimming: 3 bases; junction bases outside the gene matches: 1. The CDR3 has 15 amino acids. CDR1 and CDR2 (germline): MNHEY, SVGAGI. The treatment: roughly 10-day PBMC culture with coronavirus spike peptide pools or control peptides (ViraFEST assay). Collection of the unexposed donor's CD4+ T cells took place before the COVID-19 pandemic (2011-2018).

Input material: CD4+ T cells from blood, cultured in vitro. The clonotype comes from a human donor in good health. The J gene is TRBJ2-1, the V gene TRBV6-5, with 12 bases identical to TRBD2. In DNA form, the CDR3 reads TGTGCCAGCAGTTTGACTAGCGGGAGCTACAATGAGCAGTTCTTC. This codes for CASSLTSGSYNEQFF.